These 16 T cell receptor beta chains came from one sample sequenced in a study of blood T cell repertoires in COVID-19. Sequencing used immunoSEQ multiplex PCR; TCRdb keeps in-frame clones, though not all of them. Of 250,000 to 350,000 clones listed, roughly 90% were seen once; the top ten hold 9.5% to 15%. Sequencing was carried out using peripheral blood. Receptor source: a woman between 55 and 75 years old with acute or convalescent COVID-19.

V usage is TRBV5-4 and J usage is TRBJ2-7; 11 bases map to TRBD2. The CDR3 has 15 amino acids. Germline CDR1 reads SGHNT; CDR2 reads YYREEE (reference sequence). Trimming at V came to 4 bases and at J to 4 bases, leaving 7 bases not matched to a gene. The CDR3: CASSPPGLAAYEQYF. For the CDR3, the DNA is TGTGCCAGCAGCCCTCCGGGACTAGCGGCTTACGAGCAGTACTTC.

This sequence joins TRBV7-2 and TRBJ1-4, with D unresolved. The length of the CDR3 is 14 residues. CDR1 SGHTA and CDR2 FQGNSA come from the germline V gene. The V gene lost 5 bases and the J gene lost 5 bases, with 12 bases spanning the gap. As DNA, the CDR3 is TGTGCCAGCAGCCTGGACGGGATAAATGAAAAACTGTTTTTT. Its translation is CASSLDGINEKLFF.

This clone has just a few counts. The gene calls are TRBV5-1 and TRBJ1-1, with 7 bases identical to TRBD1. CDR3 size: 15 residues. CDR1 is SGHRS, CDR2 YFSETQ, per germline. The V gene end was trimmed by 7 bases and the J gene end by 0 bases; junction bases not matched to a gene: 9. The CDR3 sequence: CASGLGQQLNTEAFF. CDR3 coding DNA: TGCGCCAGCGGATTGGGACAGCAACTGAACACTGAAGCTTTCTTT.

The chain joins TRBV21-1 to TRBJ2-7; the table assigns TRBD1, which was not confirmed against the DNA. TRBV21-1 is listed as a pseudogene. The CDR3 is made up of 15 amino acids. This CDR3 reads CATHTRTGLGYEQYF. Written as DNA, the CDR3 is TGTGCCACCCACACCCGGACAGGTCTGGGGTACGAGCAGTACTTC.

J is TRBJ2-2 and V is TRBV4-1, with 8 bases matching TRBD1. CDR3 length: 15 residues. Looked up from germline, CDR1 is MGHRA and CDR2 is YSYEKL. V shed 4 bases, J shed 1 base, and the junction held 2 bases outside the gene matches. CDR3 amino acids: CASSPDRVNTGELFF. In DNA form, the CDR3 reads TGCGCCAGCAGCCCGGACAGGGTGAACACCGGGGAGCTGTTTTTT.

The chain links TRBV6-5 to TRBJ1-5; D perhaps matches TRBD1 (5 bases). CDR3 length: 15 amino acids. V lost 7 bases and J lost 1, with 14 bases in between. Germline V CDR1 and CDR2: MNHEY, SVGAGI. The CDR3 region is CASKVSKGSNQPQHF. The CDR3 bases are TGTGCCAGCAAGGTTTCCAAGGGGAGCAATCAGCCCCAGCATTTT.

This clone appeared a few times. The CDR3 loop is CASSLTRGGNQPQHF. The CDR3 DNA reads as TGCGCCAGCAGCCTGACTAGGGGCGGCAATCAGCCCCAGCATTTT. This chain uses TRBV4-3 with TRBJ1-5; D perhaps matches TRBD1 (5 bases). The germline CDR1 and CDR2 sequences are LGHNA and YSLEER. The ends were cut back, 4 bases at V and 2 bases at J, with 12 bases in the middle. The CDR3 has 15 residues.

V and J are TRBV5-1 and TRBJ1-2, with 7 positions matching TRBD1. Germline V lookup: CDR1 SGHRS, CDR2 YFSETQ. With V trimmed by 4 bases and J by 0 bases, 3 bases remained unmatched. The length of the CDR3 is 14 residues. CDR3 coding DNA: TGCGCCAGCAGCGGGACAGAGACTAACTATGGCTACACCTTC. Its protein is CASSGTETNYGYTF.

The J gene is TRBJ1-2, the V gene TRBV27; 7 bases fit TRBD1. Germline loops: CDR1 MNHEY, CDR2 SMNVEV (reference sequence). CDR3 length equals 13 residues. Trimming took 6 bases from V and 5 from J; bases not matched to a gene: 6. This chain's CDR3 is CASSPRRGYGYTF. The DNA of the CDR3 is TGTGCCAGCAGCCCGCGCAGGGGGTATGGCTACACCTTC.

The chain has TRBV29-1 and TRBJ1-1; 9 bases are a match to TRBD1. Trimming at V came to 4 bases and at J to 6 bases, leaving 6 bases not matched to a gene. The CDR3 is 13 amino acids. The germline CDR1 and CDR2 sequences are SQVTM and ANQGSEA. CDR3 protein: CSVADRGWAEAFF. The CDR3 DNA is TGCAGCGTTGCGGACAGGGGTTGGGCTGAAGCTTTCTTT.

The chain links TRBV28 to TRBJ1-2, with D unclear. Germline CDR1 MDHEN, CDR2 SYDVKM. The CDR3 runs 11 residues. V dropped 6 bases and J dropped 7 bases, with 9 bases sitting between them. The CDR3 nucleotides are TGTGCCAGCAGGGAGGGAGGTGGCTACACCTTC. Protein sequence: CASREGGGYTF.

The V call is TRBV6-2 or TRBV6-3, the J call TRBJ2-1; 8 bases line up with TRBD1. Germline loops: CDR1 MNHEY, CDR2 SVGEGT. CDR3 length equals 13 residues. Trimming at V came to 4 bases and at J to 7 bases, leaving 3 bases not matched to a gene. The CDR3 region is CASSSYRGNEQFF. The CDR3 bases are TGTGCCAGCAGTTCATACAGGGGGAATGAGCAGTTCTTC.

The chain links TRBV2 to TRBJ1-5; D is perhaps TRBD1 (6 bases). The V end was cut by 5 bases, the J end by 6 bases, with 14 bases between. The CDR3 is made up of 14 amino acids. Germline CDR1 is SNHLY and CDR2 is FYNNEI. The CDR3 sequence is CASSWTDRSQPQHF. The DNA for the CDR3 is TGTGCCAGCAGTTGGACAGATCGTAGTCAGCCCCAGCATTTT.

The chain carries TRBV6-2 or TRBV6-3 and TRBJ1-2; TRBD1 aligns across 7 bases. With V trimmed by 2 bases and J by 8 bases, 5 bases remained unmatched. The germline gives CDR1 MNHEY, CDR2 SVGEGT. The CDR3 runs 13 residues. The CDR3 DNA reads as TGTGCCAGCAGTTACAAGGGGGCCCTAGGCTACACCTTC. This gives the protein CASSYKGALGYTF.

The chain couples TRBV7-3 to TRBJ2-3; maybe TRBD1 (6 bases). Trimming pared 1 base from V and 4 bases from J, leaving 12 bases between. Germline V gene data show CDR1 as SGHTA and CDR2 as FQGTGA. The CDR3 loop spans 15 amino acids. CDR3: CASSLNPQGPDTQYF. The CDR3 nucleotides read TGTGCCAGCAGCTTAAATCCTCAGGGGCCAGATACGCAGTATTTT.

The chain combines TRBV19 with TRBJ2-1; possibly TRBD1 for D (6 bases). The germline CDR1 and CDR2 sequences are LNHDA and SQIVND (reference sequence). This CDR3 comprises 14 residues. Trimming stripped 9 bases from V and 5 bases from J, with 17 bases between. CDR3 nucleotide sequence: TGTGCCAGCGGTACAGGGAGCCCTGACAATGAGCAGTTCTTC. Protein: CASGTGSPDNEQFF.